The 18 T cell receptor beta chains below were found in one sample sequenced in a study of a mutant IDH1 vaccine in newly diagnosed glioma (dated by TCRdb to 2020 to 2023). The library was made by the immunoSEQ multiplex PCR assay. The source is immuneACCESS, and TCRdb retained only in-frame sequences with V and J called. Part of the clones is not carried over; for the studies checked, unresolved V genes explain less than half of this, and the remainder is unexplained. In this sample the table shows 43,000 or so clones, approximately 92% of which occur a single time. Less than 2.5% of the sample rests with the top ten. Their target antigens are unknown. The time point label here, explained by the study, means: week 35, safety follow-up. Each vaccine dose was 300 ug of a 20-mer mutant IDH1 peptide in Montanide, given subcutaneously with topical imiquimod. The material sequenced was PBMCs, taken from a glioma patient whose treatment included an IDH1 peptide vaccine. The source is a man in his fifties or sixties with glioma.

This clone appeared a single time. The V gene is TRBV7-9, the J gene TRBJ1-1, with D uncertain. V was pared by 2 bases and J by 2 bases, with 12 bases between. The CDR3 extends over 15 amino acids. Germline CDR1 SEHNR, CDR2 FQNEAQ (reference sequence). CDR3: CASSLFGQANTEAFF. CDR3 nucleotide sequence: TGTGCCAGCAGCTTATTCGGGCAGGCTAACACTGAAGCTTTCTTT.

The chain uses TRBV4-3 and TRBJ1-1, with D uncertain. CDR3 length equals 15 residues. Germline CDR1 reads LGHNA; CDR2 reads YSLEER. V was shortened by 1 base and J by 3 bases, with 12 bases between the two germline ends. The CDR3 sequence: CASSQVAGRDTEAFF. As DNA, the CDR3 is TGCGCCAGCAGCCAAGTTGCGGGGAGGGACACTGAAGCTTTCTTT.

In its sample, this clone was seen once. The chain uses TRBV30 and TRBJ2-2; TRBD1 matches at 7 bases. Germline CDR1 is GTSNPN and CDR2 is SVGIG (reference sequence). The CDR3 totals 16 residues. J was trimmed by 2 bases and V by 1 base; bases with no gene match: 7. CDR3 in DNA: TGTGCCTGGAGTGAAGGGGGCGCCGGTAACACCGGGGAGCTGTTTTTT. Protein product: CAWSEGGAGNTGELFF.

The rearrangement uses TRBV5-8 and TRBJ2-7, with D tentatively TRBD1 (6 bases). V shed 7 bases and J shed 0 bases, with 8 bases lying between them. This CDR3 comprises 12 residues. The germline CDR1 and CDR2 sequences are SGHTS and YDEGEE. CDR3 DNA sequence: TGTGCCAGCGACAGGTTCTCCTACGAGCAGTACTTC. Encoded protein: CASDRFSYEQYF. The variable domain in full, completed from reference TRBV5-8 and TRBJ2-7, reads EAGVTQSPTHLIKTRGQQATLRCSPISGHTSVYWYQQALGLGLQFLLWYDEGEERNRGNFPPRFSGRQFPNYSSELNVNALELEDSALYLCASDRFSYEQYFGPGTRLTVT.

The CDR3 sequence is CASSGTGQSYEQYF. CDR3 DNA sequence: TGTGCCAGCAGCGGGACGGGACAGAGCTACGAGCAGTACTTC. The J gene is TRBJ2-7, the V gene TRBV7-8, with 7 bases that match TRBD1. V was clipped by 5 bases and J by 3 bases; unmatched bases: 7. Germline V gene lookup returns CDR1 SGHVS and CDR2 FQNEAQ. The CDR3 has 14 amino acids.

The CDR3 DNA reads as TGTGCCAGCAGCCCACCACCGACAGGGGCGGGTCAGCCCCAGCATTTT. This sequence encodes CASSPPPTGAGQPQHF. The J gene is TRBJ1-5, the V gene TRBV7-2, with 8 nucleotides matching TRBD1. This CDR3 comprises 16 residues. Trimming removed 5 bases from V and 6 bases from J; junction bases left unmatched: 12. CDR1 is SGHTA, CDR2 FQGNSA, per germline.

The J gene is TRBJ2-3, the V gene TRBV6-1; the match to TRBD2 covers 8 bases. The CDR3 is 15 amino acids. Trimming took 1 base from V and 2 from J; bases not matched to a gene: 2. Germline values: CDR1 MNHNS, CDR2 SASEGT. CDR3 nucleotides: TGTGCCAGCAGTGAAGGAGCGGGAGTCACAGATACGCAGTATTTT. It yields the protein CASSEGAGVTDTQYF.

V is TRBV7-2 and J is TRBJ2-5; D possibly corresponds to TRBD1 (6 bases). The germline gives CDR1 SGHTA, CDR2 FQGNSA. V lost 5 bases and J 6 bases, leaving 13 bases between the germline ends. The CDR3 runs to 13 residues. The DNA for the CDR3 is TGTGCCAGCAGCCCCACAGGGCGGCAGACCCAGTACTTC. Protein: CASSPTGRQTQYF.

The chain combines TRBV5-6 with TRBJ2-7; D possibly corresponds to TRBD2 (6 bases). From germline, CDR1 is SGHDT and CDR2 YYEEEE. The CDR3 runs 15 residues. V shed 3 bases and J shed 2 bases, with 15 bases lying between them. The CDR3, as DNA: TGTGCCAGCAGCTATGGGACTGGGGGAGCCTACGAGCAGTACTTC. Translated, it gives CASSYGTGGAYEQYF. The variable domain in full, with the rest retrieved from reference TRBV5-6 and TRBJ2-7, is DAGVTQSPTHLIKTRGQQVTLRCSPKSGHDTVSWYQQALGQGPQFIFQYYEEEERQRGNFPDRFSGHQFPNYSSELNVNALLLGDSALYLCASSYGTGGAYEQYFGPGTRLTVT.

The chain has TRBV29-1 and TRBJ1-1, with TRBD1 matching over 9 bases. V lost 3 bases, J lost 1 base, and 3 bases stayed unmatched. The germline gives CDR1 SQVTM, CDR2 ANQGSEA. CDR3 length equals 14 residues. The CDR3 DNA sequence: TGCAGCGTTGAGGGACAGGGAGCGAACACTGAAGCTTTCTTT. Translation: CSVEGQGANTEAFF.

This clone was seen only once. The gene calls are TRBV4-2 and TRBJ2-1; TRBD2 is a possible D gene (6 bases). CDR1 and CDR2 from the germline V gene are LGHNA and YNFKEQ. CDR3 length equals 14 residues. Trimming took off 2 bases at V and 11 bases at J, with 16 bases between the two ends. CDR3 loop: CASSQSRDGGKQFF. CDR3 nucleotides: TGTGCCAGCAGCCAATCCCGGGACGGGGGAAAGCAGTTCTTC.

CDR3 nucleotide sequence: TGCGCCAGCAGCTTCGGCAGGACTAACTCGAACACCGGGGAGCTGTTTTTT. Translation gives CASSFGRTNSNTGELFF. V gene TRBV5-1 combines with J gene TRBJ2-2, with a possible D match to TRBD2 (6 bases). Trimming left V 2 bases short and J 0 bases short, with 14 bases between. Germline assignment: CDR1 SGHRS and CDR2 YFSETQ. The CDR3 has 17 residues.

V is TRBV4-3 and J is TRBJ1-2; 7 nucleotides align to TRBD1. The CDR3 sequence is 13 residues long. In germline, CDR1 is LGHNA, CDR2 YSLEER. After removal of 2 bases from V and 8 bases from J, the junction contained 5 bases not matched to a gene. The CDR3 loop reads CASSQINRGGYTF. The CDR3 DNA sequence: TGCGCCAGCAGCCAAATAAACAGGGGAGGCTACACCTTC.

The chain is built from TRBV7-3 and TRBJ2-1, with D possibly called TRBD1 or TRBD2 (5 bases each). This CDR3 is built from 12 residues. V was clipped by 4 bases and J by 10 bases, with 11 bases between them. Germline V CDR1 and CDR2: SGHTA, FQGTGA. CDR3 in amino acids: CASSYGAGEQFF. In DNA, the CDR3 is TGTGCCAGCAGCTACGGGGCAGGGGAGCAGTTCTTC.

The chain is built from TRBV5-1 and TRBJ2-7, with D possibly being TRBD2 (6 bases). CDR3 size: 17 residues. Per germline, CDR1 SGHRS and CDR2 YFSETQ. V lost 5 bases to trimming and J lost 2 bases, with 23 bases between them. The DNA of the CDR3 is TGCGCCAGCAGTGAATGGTCCCCAACTAGCCGGACCTACGAGCAGTACTTC. This translates into CASSEWSPTSRTYEQYF.

V usage is TRBV6-1 and J usage is TRBJ2-1; either TRBD1 or TRBD2 may supply D (6 bases each). Germline loops: CDR1 MNHNS, CDR2 SASEGT. The CDR3 runs 13 residues. Trimming cost V 8 bases and J 6 bases, with 14 bases left between them. The CDR3: CASRIGGGNEQFF. The CDR3 DNA reads TGTGCCAGCCGAATAGGGGGAGGCAATGAGCAGTTCTTC.

The chain has TRBV30 and TRBJ2-1; 12 nucleotides align to TRBD2. Germline V CDR1 and CDR2: GTSNPN, SVGIG (reference sequence). There are 22 residues in the CDR3. With 0 bases clipped from V and 0 bases from J, the junction kept 18 bases outside the gene matches. CDR3 region: CAWSVRLLVASGRESSYNEQFF. The CDR3 DNA sequence: TGTGCCTGGAGTGTGAGGCTTTTGGTAGCTAGCGGGAGGGAGAGCTCCTACAATGAGCAGTTCTTC.

The chain joins TRBV9 to TRBJ1-6; weak D call: TRBD1 (5 bases). The CDR3 has 16 residues. V gave up 0 bases and J gave up 6 bases, with 13 bases separating them. Germline CDR1 is SGDLS and CDR2 is YYNGEE. The CDR3, as DNA: TGTGCCAGCAGCGTAGGTATTCAGGGTGGTAATTCACCCCTCCACTTT. Its protein is CASSVGIQGGNSPLHF. Together with reference TRBV9 and TRBJ1-6, the CDR3 gives the full variable domain: DSGVTQTPKHLITATGQRVTLRCSPRSGDLSVYWYQQSLDQGLQFLIQYYNGEERAKGNILERFSAQQFPDLHSELNLSSLELGDSALYFCASSVGIQGGNSPLHFGNGTRLTVT.